Listed here are 24 T cell receptor beta chains from one sample, sequenced in a study of CD8+CD57+ T cells in acquired aplastic anemia (dated by TCRdb to the late 2010s). Reads for this sample came from an Illumina HiSeq 2000. Genomic DNA was used as template for profiling of TCR beta VDJ combinations and CDR3 sequences. The public sequencing data were trimmed at Q25 with fastp and processed into clonotypes with MiXCR by TCRdb, which kept only in-frame beta chains. Rows are combined by CDR3 protein, so each entry shows the most common genes and DNA. The table for this sample lists around 51,000 distinct CDR3 sequences; around 69% of them were counted only once. 30% to 40% of the sample belongs to the ten largest clones. What was sequenced was sorted CD4+, CD8+, or CD8+CD57+ T cells (not recorded which) from PBMCs. The receptors were gathered from a human donor in good health, serving as a control.

The V gene is TRBV24-1, the J gene TRBJ2-7; tentatively, D is TRBD2 (6 bases). The germline V and J ends were trimmed by 5 bases and 5 bases, with 12 bases remaining between them. This CDR3 has 13 residues. CDR1 is KGHDR, CDR2 SFDVKD, per germline. This CDR3 is CATSAGGSDEQYF. The CDR3 DNA sequence: TGTGCCACCAGTGCCGGGGGATCGGACGAGCAGTACTTC.

The chain carries TRBV2 and TRBJ2-7; weak D call: TRBD2 (5 bases). The V gene lost 8 bases and the J gene lost 3 bases, with 14 bases spanning the gap. Germline V gene data show CDR1 as SNHLY and CDR2 as FYNNEI. The CDR3 is made up of 13 amino acids. CDR3 in DNA: TGTGCCAGCCCCCACGGGGAAAACTACGAGCAGTACTTC. It yields the protein CASPHGENYEQYF.

V and J are TRBV2 and TRBJ2-1; the match to TRBD2 covers 11 bases. The length of the CDR3 is 15 residues. Germline trimming cut 4 bases from V and 9 bases from J; bases unmatched to any gene: 8. The germline V gene encodes CDR1 SNHLY and CDR2 FYNNEI. The CDR3 region has the DNA TGTGCCAGCAGTGGGGAGCTAGCGGGAGGTAGTGAGCAGTTCTTC. Translation: CASSGELAGGSEQFF.

The rearrangement uses TRBV12-3 or TRBV12-4 and TRBJ1-1; D not resolved. The CDR3 has 11 residues. V lost 4 bases, J lost 8 bases, and 8 bases lay in between. CDR3 in DNA: TGTGCCAGCAGTTCAGGAAAGGAAGCTTTCTTT. Protein sequence: CASSSGKEAFF.

This clonotype was seen a handful of times. The genes are TRBV7-9 and TRBJ2-7, with 9 bases lining up with TRBD1. J lost 3 bases, V lost 5 bases, and 8 bases had no gene match. This CDR3 has 15 residues. Germline-derived CDR1 and CDR2 are SEHNR and FQNEAQ (reference sequence). The CDR3 nucleotides read TGTGCCAGCAGCGCACGACAGGGGGGGATCTACGAGCAGTACTTC. Its translation is CASSARQGGIYEQYF.

Only a few counts were recorded for this clonotype. This rearrangement joins TRBV2 to TRBJ2-1; D is possibly TRBD1 (6 bases). The CDR3 extends over 14 amino acids. The ends were cut back, 6 bases at V and 7 bases at J, with 16 bases in the middle. The germline V gene encodes CDR1 SNHLY and CDR2 FYNNEI. The CDR3, as DNA: TGTGCCAGCAGGCCCAGGACAGATTTTAATGAGCAGTTCTTC. Protein: CASRPRTDFNEQFF.

Judged by abundance, this clonotype is medium-sized (0.01 to 0.1%). V is TRBV5-1 and J is TRBJ1-1; 7 bases fit TRBD1. The V gene end was trimmed by 0 bases and the J gene end by 3 bases; junction bases not matched to a gene: 8. CDR1 and CDR2 from the germline V gene are SGHRS and YFSETQ. CDR3 length: 16 amino acids. CDR3 sequence reads: CASSLVGGIPDTEAFF. In nucleotides, the CDR3 is TGCGCCAGCAGCTTGGTAGGGGGCATACCGGACACTGAAGCTTTCTTT.

The chain links TRBV15 to TRBJ1-3; D gene ambiguous. Trimming removed 0 bases from V and 4 bases from J, with 13 bases in between. CDR1 is LNHNV and CDR2 is YYDKDF in the germline V gene (reference sequence). The CDR3 runs to 16 residues. CDR3 nucleotide sequence: TGTGCCACCAGCAGAGATTATGGGATAGCGGGAAACACCATATATTTT. This codes for CATSRDYGIAGNTIYF.

This clonotype was seen just once. J is TRBJ1-3 and V is TRBV19; 7 nucleotides match TRBD1. CDR1 is LNHDA and CDR2 is SQIVND in the germline V gene (reference sequence). V lost 5 bases and J lost 7; bases outside the gene matches: 8. The CDR3 sequence is 14 residues long. The CDR3 bases are TGTGCCAGTAGTCGCAGGGGGACGATGAACACCATATATTTT. The encoded protein is CASSRRGTMNTIYF.

Comment on this clonotype: The junction differs from germline at one of its ends, possibly a read error. V and J are TRBV7-3 and TRBJ1-1; 7 bases map to TRBD1. The V gene's germline CDR1 is SGHTA and CDR2 FQGTGA. The CDR3 runs 14 residues. CDR3 nucleotides: TGTGCCAGCAGCCCAACGACAGGGAACGCTGAAGCTTTCTTT. It encodes CASSPTTGNAEAFF.

This CDR3 is CASTRGDTDTQYF. The DNA of the CDR3 is TGTGCCAGCACCCGTGGGGACACAGATACGCAGTATTTT. The chain carries TRBV2 and TRBJ2-3, with D uncertain. Germline V lookup: CDR1 SNHLY, CDR2 FYNNEI. This CDR3 contains 13 residues. The ends were cut back, 7 bases at V and 2 bases at J, with 10 bases in the middle.

This chain joins TRBV10-3 and TRBJ2-7; 7 bases are shared with TRBD2. The V gene's germline CDR1 is ENHRY and CDR2 SYGVKD. Germline trimming cut 2 bases from V and 4 bases from J; bases unmatched to any gene: 14. The CDR3 extends over 17 amino acids. The DNA for the CDR3 is TGTGCCATCAGTGAGCCGAGGGGAGGGTTAGGTGAATACGAGCAGTACTTC. Protein: CAISEPRGGLGEYEQYF.

The CDR3 protein is CASSFGDTYEQYF. CDR3 sequence (DNA): TGTGCCAGCAGCTTCGGTGACACCTACGAGCAGTACTTC. The genes are TRBV7-2 and TRBJ2-7; D call uncertain. V was clipped by 3 bases and J by 2 bases, with 8 bases between them. This CDR3 spans 13 amino acids. Per germline, CDR1 SGHTA and CDR2 FQGNSA.

V and J are TRBV20-1 and TRBJ1-4, with D perhaps TRBD1 (5 bases). This CDR3 region has 13 residues. Trimming removed 3 bases from V and 5 bases from J, with 10 bases in between. Germline loops: CDR1 DFQATT, CDR2 SNEGSKA (reference sequence). This CDR3 is CSARDTNNEKLFF. For the CDR3, the DNA is TGCAGTGCTAGGGACACCAACAATGAAAAACTGTTTTTT.

Points on this clonotype: The CDR3 does not end in the conserved phenylalanine or tryptophan, so this is likely a read error. The chain links TRBV28 to TRBJ2-2; no definite D call. This CDR3 comprises 14 residues. Trimming cost V 8 bases and J 8 bases, with 18 bases left between them. Germline CDR1 reads MDHEN; CDR2 reads SYDVKM. The CDR3 DNA is TGTGCCAGCGCGTCCCCCATGGCCACGGGGGAGCTGTTTCTT. Protein product: CASASPMATGELFL.

This clonotype appeared a few times. The V gene is TRBV28, the J gene TRBJ2-1, with TRBD2 matching 10 bases. V gave up 3 bases and J gave up 9 bases; unmatched junction bases: 5. Germline values: CDR1 MDHEN, CDR2 SYDVKM. The CDR3 totals 14 residues. CDR3 DNA: TGTGCCAGCAGTTTGATAGCGGGAGGTAGTGAGCAGTTCTTC. Translation gives CASSLIAGGSEQFF.

This clonotype has just a few counts. This rearrangement joins TRBV19 to TRBJ2-5, with TRBD2 matching over 7 bases. The CDR3 is 13 amino acids. Germline loops: CDR1 LNHDA, CDR2 SQIVND (reference sequence). With 3 bases clipped from V and 5 bases from J, the junction kept 3 bases outside the gene matches. The CDR3 protein is CASSMSGEETQYF. The CDR3 DNA is TGTGCCAGTAGTATGAGCGGGGAGGAGACCCAGTACTTC. The whole variable domain, remainder taken from reference TRBV19 and TRBJ2-5, is DGGITQSPKYLFRKEGQNVTLSCEQNLNHDAMYWYRQDPGQGLRLIYYSQIVNDFQKGDIAEGYSVSREKKESFPLTVTSAQKNPTAFYLCASSMSGEETQYFGPGTRLLVL.

V gene TRBV29-1 combines with J gene TRBJ1-1; unclear D gene. Trimming shortened V by 4 bases and J by 1 base, and 7 bases separated the two germline ends. This CDR3 comprises 12 residues. Germline CDR1 and CDR2: SQVTM and ANQGSEA. The CDR3 coding sequence is TGCAGCGTTGGAAGGTCGAACACTGAAGCTTTCTTT. This sequence encodes CSVGRSNTEAFF.

The V call is TRBV11-2, the J call TRBJ2-7; perhaps D is TRBD1 or TRBD2 (6 bases each). V lost 4 bases and J lost 3, with 19 bases in between. CDR1 is SGHAT, CDR2 FQNNGV, per germline. This CDR3 region has 16 residues. CDR3 coding DNA: TGTGCCAGCAGCTCTGCCCTCGGGGGCCTCTACTACGAGCAGTACTTC. This sequence encodes CASSSALGGLYYEQYF. The variable domain in full, completed from reference TRBV11-2 and TRBJ2-7, reads EAGVAQSPRYKIIEKRQSVAFWCNPISGHATLYWYQQILGQGPKLLIQFQNNGVVDDSQLPKDRFSAERLKGVDSTLKIQPAKLEDSAVYLCASSSALGGLYYEQYFGPGTRLTVT.

J is TRBJ2-3 and V is TRBV10-3; D gene unclear. CDR3 length: 11 residues. Germline values: CDR1 ENHRY, CDR2 SYGVKD. V lost 7 bases and J 6 bases, leaving 8 bases between the germline ends. This CDR3 is CAIKTGDTQYF. CDR3 DNA: TGTGCCATCAAAACGGGCGATACGCAGTATTTT.

The V gene is TRBV7-2, the J gene TRBJ2-5; 7 bases match TRBD2. The V segment lost 1 base and the J segment 5 bases; nucleotides outside the gene matches: 7. Per germline, CDR1 SGHTA and CDR2 FQGNSA. This CDR3 has 15 residues. DNA of the CDR3: TGTGCCAGCAGCTTAGGCGGGGGTTTTGGCGAGACCCAGTACTTC. It encodes CASSLGGGFGETQYF.

This chain uses TRBV7-3 with TRBJ2-7; D perhaps matches TRBD2 (5 bases). This CDR3 contains 13 residues. Trimming left V 5 bases short and J 3 bases short, with 11 bases between. Per germline, CDR1 SGHTA and CDR2 FQGTGA. As DNA, the CDR3 is TGTGCCAGCAGCCCCGGACGGGGCTACGAGCAGTACTTC. Its translation is CASSPGRGYEQYF.

The V and J genes are TRBV5-6 and TRBJ1-6; 8 bases align to TRBD1. The CDR3 is 17 residues long. V dropped 2 bases and J dropped 7; count of bases not matched to a gene: 11. Looked up from germline, CDR1 is SGHDT and CDR2 is YYEEEE. The chain's CDR3 is CASSLVLTGESNSPLHF. The DNA of the CDR3 is TGTGCCAGCAGCTTAGTATTGACAGGGGAGTCGAATTCACCCCTCCACTTT.

This clonotype has a count of ten or more. The V gene is TRBV5-6, the J gene TRBJ1-1; 11 bases align to TRBD1. The CDR3 consists of 13 residues. Germline V gene sequence: CDR1 SGHDT, CDR2 YYEEEE. The V segment lost 0 bases and the J segment 11 bases; nucleotides outside the gene matches: 3. CDR3 sequence reads: CASSLGTGGDAFF. CDR3 coding DNA: TGTGCCAGCAGCTTGGGGACAGGGGGCGATGCTTTCTTT.